Listed here is a single T cell receptor (beta chain). What it recognizes is unknown. This sample was taken from a study of T cell clonotyping in hematopoietic cell transplantation. The table came from immunoSEQ multiplex PCR; TCRdb's copy has only in-frame clones and leaves some out. The sample yields some 30,000 clones, nearly 97% seen once. Study-level points and caveats: Pathologically expanded recipient clonotypes increased progressively from day 30 to day 180 as diversity fell. Higher Inverse Simpson Index values in graft donor and pretransplant recipient predicted broader posttransplant TCR diversity. At the given depth, recipient repertoires were over 95% de novo clonotypes.

Germline V CDR1 and CDR2: GTSNPN, SVGIG (reference sequence). The ends were cut back, 1 base at V and 6 bases at J, with 10 bases in the middle. CDR3 size: 12 residues. The clonotype was recovered from a man in his fifties or sixties in good health. Some clones in this sample may be carry-over from other donors' samples. V usage is TRBV30 and J usage is TRBJ2-7; D not certain. Sample: peripheral blood mononuclear cells. The CDR3 coding sequence is TGTGCCTGGAGTGCGACCTTGGCCGAGCAGTACTTC. Amino acid sequence: CAWSATLAEQYF. The full variable domain, completed using reference TRBV30 and TRBJ2-7, is SQTIHQWPATLVQPVGSPLSLECTVEGTSNPNLYWYRQAAGRGLQLLFYSVGIGQISSEVPQNLSASRPQDRQFILSSKKLLLSDSGFYLCAWSATLAEQYFGPGTRLTVT.